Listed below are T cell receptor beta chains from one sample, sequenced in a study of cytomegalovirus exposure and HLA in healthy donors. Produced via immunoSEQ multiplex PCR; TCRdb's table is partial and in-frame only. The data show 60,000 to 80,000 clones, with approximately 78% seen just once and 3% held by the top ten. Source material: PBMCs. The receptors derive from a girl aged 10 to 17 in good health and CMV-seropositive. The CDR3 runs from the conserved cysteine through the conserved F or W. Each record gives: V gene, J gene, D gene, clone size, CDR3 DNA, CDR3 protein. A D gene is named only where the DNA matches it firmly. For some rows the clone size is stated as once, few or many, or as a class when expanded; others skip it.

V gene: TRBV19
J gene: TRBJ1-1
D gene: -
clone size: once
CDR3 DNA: TGTGCCAGTAGTATAGATCGACTGACCTTCACTGAAGCTTTCTTT
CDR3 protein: CASSIDRLTFTEAFF

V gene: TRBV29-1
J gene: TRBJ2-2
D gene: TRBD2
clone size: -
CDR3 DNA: TGCAGCGCCCGGCTCTCTACTAGCGGCAGCCTGAACACCGGGGAGCTGTTTTTT
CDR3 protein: CSARLSTSGSLNTGELFF

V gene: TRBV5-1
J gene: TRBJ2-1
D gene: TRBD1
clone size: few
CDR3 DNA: TGCGCCAGCAGCGCGGGACAGGGCTATGAGCAGTTCTTC
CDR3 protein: CASSAGQGYEQFF

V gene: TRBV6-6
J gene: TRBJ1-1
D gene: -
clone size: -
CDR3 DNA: TGTGCCAGCAGTTACTCAGGAGCGAACACTGAAGCTTTCTTT
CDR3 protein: CASSYSGANTEAFF

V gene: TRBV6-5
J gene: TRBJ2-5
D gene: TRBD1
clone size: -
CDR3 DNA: TGTGCCAGCATCTCGACAGGGGTACAAGAGACCCAGTACTTC
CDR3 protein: CASISTGVQETQYF

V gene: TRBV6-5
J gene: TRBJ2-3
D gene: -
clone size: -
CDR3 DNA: TGTGCCAGCAGCCCCCCTGGGGAGGCCACAGATACGCAGTATTTT
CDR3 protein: CASSPPGEATDTQYF

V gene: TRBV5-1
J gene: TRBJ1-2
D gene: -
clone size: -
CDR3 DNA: TGCGCCAGCAGCTGGGGACACGAGGGGAACTATGGCTACACCTTC
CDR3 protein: CASSWGHEGNYGYTF

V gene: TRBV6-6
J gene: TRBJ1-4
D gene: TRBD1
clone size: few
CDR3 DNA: TGTGCCAGCAGTCCCCGACAGGGGGCCGGAGAAAAACTGTTTTTT
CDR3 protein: CASSPRQGAGEKLFF

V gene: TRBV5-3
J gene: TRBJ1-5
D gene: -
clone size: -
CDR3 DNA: TGTGCCAGAAGTCTGAGGATTTCATGTCAGCCCCAGCATTTT
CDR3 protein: CARSLRISCQPQHF

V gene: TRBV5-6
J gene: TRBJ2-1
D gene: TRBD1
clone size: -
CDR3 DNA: TGTGCCAGCAGCTCCTTGGGACAGAGAATCTACAATGAGCAGTTCTTC
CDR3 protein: CASSSLGQRIYNEQFF

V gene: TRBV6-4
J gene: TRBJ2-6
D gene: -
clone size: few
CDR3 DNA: TGTGCCAGCAGTGAGGGGAGCTCCGGGGCCAACGTCCTGACTTTC
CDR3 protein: CASSEGSSGANVLTF

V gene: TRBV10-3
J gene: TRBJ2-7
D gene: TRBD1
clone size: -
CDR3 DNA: TGTGCCACCGACAGGGGAACCTACGAGCAGTACTTC
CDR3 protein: CATDRGTYEQYF

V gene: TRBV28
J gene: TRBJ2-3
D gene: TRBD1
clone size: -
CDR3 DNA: TGTGCCAGTCACTTGGGGGCGGGACAGGGGACAGATACGCAGTATTTT
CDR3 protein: CASHLGAGQGTDTQYF

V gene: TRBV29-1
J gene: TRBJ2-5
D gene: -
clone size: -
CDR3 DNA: TGCAGCGTTGCCAAGCTGGGGGCCCAAGAGACCCAGTACTTC
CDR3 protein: CSVAKLGAQETQYF

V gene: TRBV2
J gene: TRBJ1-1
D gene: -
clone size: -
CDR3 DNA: TGTGCCAGCAGTGAAGCGCTTGGAGGGCGGACTGAAGCTTTCTTT
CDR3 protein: CASSEALGGRTEAFF

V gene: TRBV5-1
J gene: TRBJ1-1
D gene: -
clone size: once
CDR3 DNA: TGCGCCAGCAGCTTGCCGGCAGGGAGGGACACTGAAGCTTTCTTT
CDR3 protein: CASSLPAGRDTEAFF

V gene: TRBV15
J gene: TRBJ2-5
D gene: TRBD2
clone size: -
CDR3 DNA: TGTGCTCCCGGGACTAGCGTTAAAGAGACCCAGTACTTC
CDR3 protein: CAPGTSVKETQYF

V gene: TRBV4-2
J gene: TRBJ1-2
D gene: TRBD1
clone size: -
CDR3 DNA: TGTGCCAGCAGCCATGAACAGGGGGACTATGGCTACACCTTC
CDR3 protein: CASSHEQGDYGYTF

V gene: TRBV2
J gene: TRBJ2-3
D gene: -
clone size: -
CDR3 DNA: TGTGCCAGCACCCCCGCCGGTTCCGATACGCAGTATTTT
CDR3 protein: CASTPAGSDTQYF

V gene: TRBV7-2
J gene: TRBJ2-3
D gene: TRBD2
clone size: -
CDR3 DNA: TGTGCCAGCAGCCCGATAGCGGGGGGTGCGGATACGCAGTATTTT
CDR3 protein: CASSPIAGGADTQYF

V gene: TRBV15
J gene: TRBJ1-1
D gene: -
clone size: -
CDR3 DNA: TGTGCCACCAGCATGGGGCCTGAAGCTTTCTTT
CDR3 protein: CATSMGPEAFF

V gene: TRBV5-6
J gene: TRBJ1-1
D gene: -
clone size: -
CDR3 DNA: TGTGCCAGCAGCTTGTGGAACGGGGGCACTGAAGCTTTCTTT
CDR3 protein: CASSLWNGGTEAFF

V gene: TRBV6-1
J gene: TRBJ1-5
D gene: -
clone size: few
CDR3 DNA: TGTGCCAGCAGTGAACAGGGGTGGCAGCCCCAGCATTTT
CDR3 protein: CASSEQGWQPQHF